At least ten counts were recorded for the clone carrying this T cell receptor beta chain. The antigen is undetermined. This sample stems from a study of blood T cells in healthy people across ages. CDR3 length equals 11 residues. V lost 3 bases, J lost 8 bases, and 10 bases lay in between. Germline CDR1 and CDR2: DFQATT and SNEGSKA (reference sequence). Study-wide points: One million T cells yielded diversity estimates that were considered underestimates.

With a J-beta primer mix and a sample-barcoded 5' primer, a second PCR ran roughly 7 to 11 cycles. TCRdb reprocessed the 5' RACE reads via MiXCR and lists one record per CDR3 protein. This table has about 1.7 million distinct CDR3 sequences, approximately 30% appearing once. Sequences were obtained from blood. This chain connects TRBV20-1 to TRBJ1-2, with a weak D call TRBD1 (5 bases). The sequence derives from a woman in her twenties or thirties in good health. The CDR3 here is CSASQGGGYTF. CDR3 coding DNA: TGCAGTGCTAGCCAGGGCGGAGGCTACACCTTC.